These 10 T cell receptor beta chains came from one sample sequenced in a study of blood T cell repertoires in COVID-19. Here immunoSEQ multiplex PCR was the method, and the copy in TCRdb shows in-frame clones only, minus some. The repertoire holds roughly 170,000 clones, with more than 75% as singletons. The sequenced sample was peripheral blood. All receptors derive from a woman aged 50 to 65 with COVID-19, enrolled during active disease.

This clone has only one observation. The genes are TRBV5-1 and TRBJ1-6; weak D call: TRBD1 (6 bases). V dropped 0 bases and J dropped 10 bases, with 11 bases sitting between them. In germline, CDR1 is SGHRS, CDR2 YFSETQ. CDR3 length: 14 residues. The CDR3 sequence: CASSLDREESPLHF. In DNA form, the CDR3 reads TGCGCCAGCAGCTTGGACAGGGAAGAGTCACCCCTCCACTTT.

The genes are TRBV5-1 and TRBJ1-1; 7 bases are shared with TRBD1. The CDR3 length is 12 residues. CDR1 SGHRS and CDR2 YFSETQ come from the germline V gene. V lost 0 bases to trimming and J lost 12 bases; unmatched junction nucleotides: 5. The CDR3 nucleotides are TGCGCCAGCAGCTTGGAAGGGGGCATAACTTTCTTT. It specifies CASSLEGGITFF.

The V call is TRBV11-2, the J call TRBJ1-3, with 7 bases fitting TRBD1. The CDR3 is made up of 14 amino acids. Germline V gene sequence: CDR1 SGHAT, CDR2 FQNNGV. J lost 2 bases, V lost 4 bases, and 2 bases had no gene match. The CDR3, as DNA: TGTGCCAGCAGCTCTGACAGGGCTGGAAACACCATATATTTT. It specifies CASSSDRAGNTIYF.

J is TRBJ2-5 and V is TRBV7-3; weak D call: TRBD2 (5 bases). Germline CDR1 and CDR2: SGHTA and FQGTGA. The V end lost 3 bases, the J end lost 4 bases, and 15 bases lay between the germline ends. This CDR3 has 15 amino acids. CDR3 DNA: TGTGCCAGCAGCTTCCAGAGGGCCACGGGAGAGACCCAGTACTTC. Its translation is CASSFQRATGETQYF.

This sequence joins TRBV9 and TRBJ2-3; 8 positions match TRBD1. The CDR3 is 17 residues long. Germline loops: CDR1 SGDLS, CDR2 YYNGEE. Trimming at V came to 3 bases and at J to 1 base, leaving 10 bases not matched to a gene. The CDR3: CASSARDRLFGTDTQYF. The CDR3 nucleotides are TGTGCCAGCAGCGCCCGGGACAGGCTTTTTGGCACAGATACGCAGTATTTT.

CDR3 sequence reads: CSVAGRDYTQYF. The CDR3 DNA is TGCAGCGTGGCAGGCAGGGACTATACGCAGTATTTT. The J gene is TRBJ2-3, the V gene TRBV29-1; D is perhaps TRBD2 (6 bases). CDR3 length: 12 residues. From germline, CDR1 is SQVTM and CDR2 ANQGSEA. V gave up 6 bases and J gave up 7 bases, with 14 bases separating them.

The chain links TRBV19 to TRBJ1-1, with D unclear. V was cut by 6 bases and J by 3 bases, with 11 bases left in between. The germline V gene has CDR1 LNHDA and CDR2 SQIVND (reference sequence). CDR3 length equals 13 residues. In DNA, the CDR3 is TGTGCCAGTAGACCCCAGGTGGACACTGAAGCTTTCTTT. It codes for CASRPQVDTEAFF.

In this sample, this clone turned up once. J is TRBJ1-4 and V is TRBV6-5; D unclear. From germline, CDR1 is MNHEY and CDR2 SVGAGI. The CDR3 loop spans 13 amino acids. V was cut by 10 bases and J by 5 bases, with 14 bases left in between. The CDR3 sequence is CATALSGNEKLFF. The CDR3, as DNA: TGTGCCACCGCCTTGTCGGGGAATGAAAAACTGTTTTTT.

V and J are TRBV6-5 and TRBJ1-2; 7 bases line up with TRBD1. V dropped 7 bases and J dropped 5; count of bases not matched to a gene: 4. The V gene's germline CDR1 is MNHEY and CDR2 SVGAGI. The CDR3 spans 12 residues. CDR3 sequence: CASTTGDYGYTF. The DNA of the CDR3 is TGTGCCAGCACCACAGGGGATTATGGCTACACCTTC.

The chain joins TRBV7-2 to TRBJ1-2; weak D call: TRBD1 (6 bases). The germline V gene has CDR1 SGHTA and CDR2 FQGNSA. V was shortened by 6 bases and J by 6 bases, with 23 bases between the two germline ends. CDR3 size: 16 residues. The CDR3 region has the DNA TGTGCCAGCAGTAAACCACGGGGGGGCTTCCACCATGGCTACACCTTC. It translates to CASSKPRGGFHHGYTF.